This T cell receptor (beta chain) was identified in a study of blood T cell repertoires in COVID-19. Study-wide background: Sites across the United States, Italy and Spain contributed samples from acute and convalescent COVID-19. T cells, B-cell-depleted T cells, or PBMCs provided the cDNA or gDNA that served as material.

Germline V lookup: CDR1 SGHRS, CDR2 YFSETQ. V lost 2 bases, J lost 3 bases, and 11 bases lay in between. CDR3 size: 14 residues. In the authors' methods: Reference gene primer amplification gave estimated nucleated cell counts. Using immunoSEQ multiplex PCR, the repertoire was profiled, and TCRdb retains in-frame clones only, with some absent. That table is the source of V, J and clone size, and D and trimming were worked out from the DNA. The sample includes fewer than 350,000 clones, 65% to 90% of them seen just once. This chain connects TRBV5-1 to TRBJ1-2; tentatively, D is TRBD1 (5 bases). The TCR originated in a woman in her sixties or seventies with active or convalescent COVID-19. Input material: peripheral blood. Written as DNA, the CDR3 is TGCGCCAGCAGCTTTGGGGGGTCAGACTATGGCTACACCTTC. Residues: CASSFGGSDYGYTF. Variable domain in full (rest from reference TRBV5-1 and TRBJ1-2): KAGVTQTPRYLIKTRGQQVTLSCSPISGHRSVSWYQQTPGQGLQFLFEYFSETQRNKGNFPGRFSGRQFSNSRSEMNVSTLELGDSALYLCASSFGGSDYGYTFGSGTRLTVV.